Following are 17 T cell receptor beta chains from one sample sequenced in a study of T cells in Graves' hyperthyroidism and ophthalmopathy. The source material, RNA transcripts, was used to amplify TCR beta CDR3 regions. The TCR CDR3 first-round RT-PCR relied on the HTBI primer set. TCRdb analysed the multiplex PCR reads with MiXCR anew, one entry per CDR3 protein. The sample yields more than 350,000 distinct CDR3 sequences, about 14% seen once. The sample was blood. The receptors were sampled from a woman aged 25 to 45 with Graves' ophthalmopathy.

This clonotype was recorded many times. This chain connects TRBV7-8 to TRBJ1-1, with a possible D match to TRBD1 (5 bases). CDR3 length: 19 residues. Trimming took off 5 bases at V and 0 bases at J, with 25 bases between the two ends. The germline V gene encodes CDR1 SGHVS and CDR2 FQNEAQ. The CDR3 loop is CASSNKPGLLHPMNTEAFF. In DNA, the CDR3 is TGTGCCAGCAGCAATAAACCGGGACTCCTACATCCAATGAACACTGAAGCTTTCTTT.

This clonotype showed up many times. This chain joins TRBV12-3 or TRBV12-4 and TRBJ1-1; 10 bases agree with TRBD1. Trimming removed 2 bases from V and 4 bases from J; junction bases left unmatched: 4. The CDR3 has 15 amino acids. The DNA of the CDR3 is TGTGCCAGCAGTTTACGACAGGGGGCGAGCACTGAAGCTTTCTTT. This sequence encodes CASSLRQGASTEAFF.

This clonotype was recorded at least ten times. CDR3 DNA sequence: TGTGCCAGCAACTCCGGTCCCGTATGGACCCAGTACTTC. Protein: CASNSGPVWTQYF. This chain connects TRBV7-2 to TRBJ2-5; no clear D gene. Germline V lookup: CDR1 SGHTA, CDR2 FQGNSA. V gave up 7 bases and J gave up 7 bases, with 16 bases separating them. CDR3 length equals 13 residues.

This clonotype was seen many times. This chain joins TRBV20-1 and TRBJ1-1; tentative D call: TRBD1 (6 bases). The germline V gene has CDR1 DFQATT and CDR2 SNEGSKA (reference sequence). Trimming cost V 6 bases and J 3 bases, with 23 bases left between them. The CDR3 has 16 residues. CDR3 amino acids: CSAPGHSGRKDTEAFF. DNA for the CDR3: TGCAGTGCCCCGGGACATTCCGGCCGGAAGGACACTGAAGCTTTCTTT.

This clonotype was picked up many times. The genes are TRBV29-1 and TRBJ1-2; 7 bases line up with TRBD1. The CDR3 is made up of 12 amino acids. Germline V CDR1 and CDR2: SQVTM, ANQGSEA. The J segment lost 7 bases and the V segment lost 7 bases, leaving 9 bases of the junction unmatched. CDR3 region: CSGTGSPTGYTF. For the CDR3, the DNA is TGCAGCGGGACAGGTTCCCCTACTGGCTACACCTTC.

This clonotype has a handful of counts. The chain couples TRBV12-3 or TRBV12-4 to TRBJ2-5; TRBD2 matches 9 bases. The length of the CDR3 is 14 residues. V was clipped by 7 bases and J by 5 bases; unmatched bases: 8. For the CDR3, the DNA is TGTGCCAGCACCGAAGCGGGGGGACACGAGACCCAGTACTTC. This encodes CASTEAGGHETQYF.

The table lists this clonotype with many counts. This rearrangement joins TRBV2 to TRBJ2-7, with 10 bases that match TRBD1. Germline CDR1 is SNHLY and CDR2 is FYNNEI. Trimming took 5 bases from V and 4 from J; bases not matched to a gene: 5. This CDR3 contains 14 residues. The CDR3 sequence is CASSWTGGHYEQYF. CDR3 sequence (DNA): TGTGCCAGCAGTTGGACAGGGGGTCATTACGAGCAGTACTTC.

This clonotype has a count of ten or more. The chain employs TRBV6-1 and TRBJ1-1; D ambiguous. This CDR3 has 13 amino acids. Germline CDR1 is MNHNS and CDR2 is SASEGT. Trimming stripped 11 bases from V and 0 bases from J, with 13 bases between. Here the CDR3 DNA reads TGTGCCTCGACGCGGCTTATGAACACTGAAGCTTTCTTT. It yields the protein CASTRLMNTEAFF.

This clonotype was detected many times. The chain links TRBV12-3 or TRBV12-4 to TRBJ1-6, with no clear D. The CDR3 sequence is 14 residues long. V was pared by 2 bases and J by 14 bases, with 16 bases between. In nucleotides, the CDR3 is TGTGCCAGCAGTTTAAGACGTCCCTACGTGGCCCTCCACTTT. Translated: CASSLRRPYVALHF.

J is TRBJ1-4 and V is TRBV29-1; D remains unclear. CDR3 size: 13 residues. The ends were cut back, 7 bases at V and 5 bases at J, with 14 bases in the middle. Germline CDR1 is SQVTM and CDR2 is ANQGSEA. CDR3 sequence: CSALEFRNEKLFF. The CDR3 nucleotides read TGCAGCGCACTTGAGTTTAGGAATGAAAAACTGTTTTTT.

There are many counts of this clonotype. In DNA, the CDR3 is TGTGCCAGCAGTGACCTGGCGGGGGTGACAGATACGCAGTATTTT. As protein: CASSDLAGVTDTQYF. The rearrangement links TRBV6-1 to TRBJ2-3, with 7 bases that match TRBD2. This CDR3 has 15 residues. Germline V CDR1 and CDR2: MNHNS, SASEGT. V dropped 3 bases and J dropped 3; count of bases not matched to a gene: 6.

This clonotype was seen repeatedly, ten times or more. This rearrangement joins TRBV2 to TRBJ2-1; 9 bases match TRBD1. The V and J ends lost 6 bases and 4 bases, in that order; junction bases with no gene match: 7. The CDR3 contains 15 residues. Germline lookup yields CDR1 SNHLY and CDR2 FYNNEI. DNA of the CDR3: TGTGCCAGCAGCCTAGGACAGGGGCGATACAATGAGCAGTTCTTC. As protein: CASSLGQGRYNEQFF.

Many counts were recorded for this clonotype. The chain links TRBV28 to TRBJ2-6, with D perhaps being TRBD1 or TRBD2 (5 bases each). The germline V and J ends were trimmed by 7 bases and 4 bases, with 17 bases remaining between them. The CDR3 totals 16 residues. Per germline, CDR1 MDHEN and CDR2 SYDVKM. In DNA, the CDR3 is TGTGCCAGCACCCATGTTGTAGGGGACGGGGCCAACGTCCTGACTTTC. Amino acid sequence: CASTHVVGDGANVLTF.

Ten or more counts support this clonotype. The chain has TRBV29-1 and TRBJ1-4; 9 nucleotides match TRBD1. J gave up 5 bases and V 7 bases, and 5 bases lay outside the gene matches. Germline-derived CDR1 and CDR2 are SQVTM and ANQGSEA. The length of the CDR3 is 13 residues. The CDR3 nucleotides read TGCAGCGCCTTGGACAGGGGAAATGAAAAACTGTTTTTT. Amino acid sequence: CSALDRGNEKLFF.

This clonotype came up many times. The rearrangement joins TRBV3-1 to TRBJ2-1; 8 positions match TRBD2. Germline CDR1 is LGHDT and CDR2 is YNNKEL (reference sequence). V shed 0 bases, J shed 3 bases, and the junction held 10 bases outside the gene matches. The CDR3 spans 18 residues. CDR3 sequence reads: CASSQDRVAGPNYNEQFF. The DNA of the CDR3 is TGTGCCAGCAGCCAAGATAGAGTAGCGGGGCCTAACTACAATGAGCAGTTCTTC.

This clonotype came up many times. The genes are TRBV4-1 and TRBJ2-7, with unresolved D. Trimming removed 5 bases at V and 5 bases at J, with 10 bases between. From germline, CDR1 is MGHRA and CDR2 YSYEKL. This CDR3 comprises 12 residues. The CDR3 region has the DNA TGCGCCAGCAGCGGGGTTGTAGACGAGCAGTACTTC. Its translation is CASSGVVDEQYF.

This clonotype was seen repeatedly, ten times or more. The V and J genes are TRBV3-1 and TRBJ1-2, with D uncertain. This CDR3 is 14 amino acids long. Trimming pared 2 bases from V and 8 bases from J, leaving 15 bases between. Germline assignment: CDR1 LGHDT and CDR2 YNNKEL (reference sequence). The DNA for the CDR3 is TGTGCCAGCAGCCAACGTAAACCCAGTGAGGGCTACACCTTC. Protein sequence: CASSQRKPSEGYTF.